This T cell receptor beta chain appears in the sequencing data of a study of a mutant IDH1 vaccine in newly diagnosed glioma. Study as a whole: Vaccine administration was initiated 4-6 weeks following radiotherapy alone, or with temozolomide cycles.

The CDR3 consists of 16 residues. The trim removed 2 bases at V and 4 bases at J, leaving 4 bases unmatched. CDR1 is MRHNA, CDR2 SNTAGT, per germline. Sample time point: week 47, end of study. Every vaccine dose comprised 300 ug of mutant IDH1 20-mer peptide plus topical imiquimod. Patients received eight vaccinations in weeks 1, 3, 5, 7, 11, 15, 19, 23. Using immunoSEQ multiplex PCR, the repertoire was profiled, and TCRdb retains in-frame clones only, with some absent. The table has fewer than 95,000 clones, 75% to 90% seen once. The sample holds a few counts of this clone. Its target is not known. Study observations and caveats: No link was apparently found between pseudoprogression and changes in top peripheral T cell clonotypes.

The receptor comes from a man in his forties with glioma. The rearrangement joins TRBV6-4 to TRBJ2-3; TRBD2 matches at 12 bases. The sample in question was PBMCs, obtained from a glioma patient whose treatment included an IDH1 peptide vaccine. Here the CDR3 reads CASSDGLAGGPDTQYF. The CDR3 bases are TGTGCCAGCAGTGACGGGCTAGCGGGGGGGCCAGATACGCAGTATTTT.